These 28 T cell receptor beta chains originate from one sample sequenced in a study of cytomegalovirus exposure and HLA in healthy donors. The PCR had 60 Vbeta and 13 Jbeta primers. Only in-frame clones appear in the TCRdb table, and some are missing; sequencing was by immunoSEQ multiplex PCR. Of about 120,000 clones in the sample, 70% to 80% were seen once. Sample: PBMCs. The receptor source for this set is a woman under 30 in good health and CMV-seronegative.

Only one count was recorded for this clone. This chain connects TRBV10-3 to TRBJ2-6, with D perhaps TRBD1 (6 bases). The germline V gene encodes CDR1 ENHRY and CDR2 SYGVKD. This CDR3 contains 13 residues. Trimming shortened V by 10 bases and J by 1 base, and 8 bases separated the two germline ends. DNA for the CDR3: TGTGCCACTACAGGGTCTGGGGCCAACGTCCTGACTTTC. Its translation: CATTGSGANVLTF.

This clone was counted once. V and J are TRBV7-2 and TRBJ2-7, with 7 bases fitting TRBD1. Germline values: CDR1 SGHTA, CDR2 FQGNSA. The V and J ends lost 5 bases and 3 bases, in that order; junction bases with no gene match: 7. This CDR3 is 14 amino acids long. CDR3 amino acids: CASSRQTGNYEQYF. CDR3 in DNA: TGTGCCAGCAGCCGACAGACAGGGAACTACGAGCAGTACTTC.

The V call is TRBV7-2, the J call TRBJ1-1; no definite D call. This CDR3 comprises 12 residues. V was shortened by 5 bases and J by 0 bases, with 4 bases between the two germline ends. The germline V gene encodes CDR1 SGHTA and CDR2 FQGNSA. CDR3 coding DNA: TGTGCCAGCAGCCCAATGAACACTGAAGCTTTCTTT. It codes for CASSPMNTEAFF. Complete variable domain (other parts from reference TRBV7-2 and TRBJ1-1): GAGVSQSPSNKVTEKGKDVELRCDPISGHTALYWYRQSLGQGLEFLIYFQGNSAPDKSGLPSDRFSAERTGGSVSTLTIQRTQQEDSAVYLCASSPMNTEAFFGQGTRLTVV.

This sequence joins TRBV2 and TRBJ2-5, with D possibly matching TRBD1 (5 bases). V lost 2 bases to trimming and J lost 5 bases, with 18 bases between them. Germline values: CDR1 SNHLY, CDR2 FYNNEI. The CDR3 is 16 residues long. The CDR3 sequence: CASSEKAGIFGETQYF. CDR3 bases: TGTGCCAGCAGTGAAAAGGCAGGGATCTTCGGGGAGACCCAGTACTTC.

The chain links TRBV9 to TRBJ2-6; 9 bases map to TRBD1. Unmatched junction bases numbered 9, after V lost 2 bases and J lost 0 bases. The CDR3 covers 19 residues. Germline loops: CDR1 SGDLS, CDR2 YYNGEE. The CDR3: CASSVDLPGQGSGANVLTF. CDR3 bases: TGTGCCAGCAGCGTCGATCTTCCGGGACAGGGCTCTGGGGCCAACGTCCTGACTTTC.

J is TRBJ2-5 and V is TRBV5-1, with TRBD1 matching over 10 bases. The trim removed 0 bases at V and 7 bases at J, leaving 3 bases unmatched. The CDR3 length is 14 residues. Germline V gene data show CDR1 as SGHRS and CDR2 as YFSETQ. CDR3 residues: CASSLVRTGGTQYF. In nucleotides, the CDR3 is TGCGCCAGCAGCTTGGTTCGGACAGGGGGGACCCAGTACTTC.

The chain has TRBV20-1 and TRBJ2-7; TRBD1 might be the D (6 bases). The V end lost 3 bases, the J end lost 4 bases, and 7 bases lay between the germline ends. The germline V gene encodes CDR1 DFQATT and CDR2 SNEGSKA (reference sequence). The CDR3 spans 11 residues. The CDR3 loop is CSASRGYEQYF. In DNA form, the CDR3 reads TGCAGTGCTAGTAGGGGGTACGAGCAGTACTTC.

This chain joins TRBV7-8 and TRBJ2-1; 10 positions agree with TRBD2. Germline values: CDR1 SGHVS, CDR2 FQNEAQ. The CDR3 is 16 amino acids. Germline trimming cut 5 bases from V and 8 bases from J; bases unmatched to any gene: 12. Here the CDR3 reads CASSPLERGGRDEQFF. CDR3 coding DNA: TGTGCCAGCAGCCCCCTCGAGCGGGGGGGCCGGGATGAGCAGTTCTTC.

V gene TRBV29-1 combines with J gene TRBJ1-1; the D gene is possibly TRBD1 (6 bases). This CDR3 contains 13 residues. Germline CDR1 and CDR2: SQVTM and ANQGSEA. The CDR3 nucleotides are TGCAGTCTTAAACAGGGCGGGAACACTGAAGCTTTCTTT. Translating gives CSLKQGGNTEAFF.

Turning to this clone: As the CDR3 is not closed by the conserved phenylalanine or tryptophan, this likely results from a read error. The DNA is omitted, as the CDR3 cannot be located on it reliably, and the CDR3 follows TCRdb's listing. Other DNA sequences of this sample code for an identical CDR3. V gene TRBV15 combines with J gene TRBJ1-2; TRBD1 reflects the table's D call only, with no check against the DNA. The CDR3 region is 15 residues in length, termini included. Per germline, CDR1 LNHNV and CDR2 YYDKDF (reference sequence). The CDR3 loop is CATSRGTGSGRGVVL.

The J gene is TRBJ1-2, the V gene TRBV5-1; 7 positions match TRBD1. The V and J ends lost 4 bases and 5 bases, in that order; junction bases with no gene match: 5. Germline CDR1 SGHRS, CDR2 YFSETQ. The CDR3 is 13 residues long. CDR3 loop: CASSRGTEYGYTF. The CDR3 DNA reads TGCGCCAGCAGCAGAGGGACAGAGTATGGCTACACCTTC.

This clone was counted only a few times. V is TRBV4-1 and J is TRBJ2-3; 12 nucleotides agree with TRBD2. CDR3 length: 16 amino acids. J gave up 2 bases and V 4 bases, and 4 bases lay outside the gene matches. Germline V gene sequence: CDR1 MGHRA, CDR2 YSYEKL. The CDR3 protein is CASSPSGGASTDTQYF. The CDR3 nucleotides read TGCGCCAGCAGCCCTAGCGGGGGGGCTTCCACAGATACGCAGTATTTT.

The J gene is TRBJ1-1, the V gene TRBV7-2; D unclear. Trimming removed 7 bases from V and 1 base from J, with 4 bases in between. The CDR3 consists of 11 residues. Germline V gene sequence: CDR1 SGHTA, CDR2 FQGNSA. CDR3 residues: CASKANTEAFF. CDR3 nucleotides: TGTGCCAGCAAAGCGAACACTGAAGCTTTCTTT.

The CDR3 region is CASSNPQGVYEQYF. The CDR3 nucleotides are TGTGCCAGCAGCAACCCACAGGGGGTCTACGAGCAGTACTTC. The V and J genes are TRBV21-1 and TRBJ2-7; TRBD1 is the table's D call and was not checked against the DNA. TRBV21-1 is classified as a pseudogene. The CDR3 is 14 residues long.

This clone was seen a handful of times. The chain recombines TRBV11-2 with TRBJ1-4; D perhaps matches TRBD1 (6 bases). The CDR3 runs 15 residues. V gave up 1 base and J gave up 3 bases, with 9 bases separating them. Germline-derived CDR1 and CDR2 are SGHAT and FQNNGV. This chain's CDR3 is CASSLAAGANEKLFF. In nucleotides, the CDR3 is TGTGCCAGCAGCTTAGCGGCAGGGGCTAATGAAAAACTGTTTTTT.

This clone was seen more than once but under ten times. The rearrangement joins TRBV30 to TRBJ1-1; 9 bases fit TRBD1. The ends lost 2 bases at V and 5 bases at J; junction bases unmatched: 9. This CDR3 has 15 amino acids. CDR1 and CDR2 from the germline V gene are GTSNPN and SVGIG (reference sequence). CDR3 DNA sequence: TGTGCCTGGAGTCGCACGGACAGGGGAGAGACTGAAGCTTTCTTT. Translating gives CAWSRTDRGETEAFF.

CDR3: CASSLFSRANTEAFF. CDR3 nucleotides: TGTGCCAGCAGTTTATTTTCGAGGGCCAACACTGAAGCTTTCTTT. This chain connects TRBV27 to TRBJ1-1; D remains unclear. Per germline, CDR1 MNHEY and CDR2 SMNVEV (reference sequence). This CDR3 comprises 15 residues. V lost 1 base and J 2 bases, leaving 11 bases between the germline ends.

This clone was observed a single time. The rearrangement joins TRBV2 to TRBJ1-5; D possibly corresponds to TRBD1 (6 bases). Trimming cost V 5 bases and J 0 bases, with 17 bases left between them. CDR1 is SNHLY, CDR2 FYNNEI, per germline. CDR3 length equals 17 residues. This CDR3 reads CASSFTRDTTSNQPQHF. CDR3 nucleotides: TGTGCCAGCAGTTTTACCCGGGACACTACTAGCAATCAGCCCCAGCATTTT.

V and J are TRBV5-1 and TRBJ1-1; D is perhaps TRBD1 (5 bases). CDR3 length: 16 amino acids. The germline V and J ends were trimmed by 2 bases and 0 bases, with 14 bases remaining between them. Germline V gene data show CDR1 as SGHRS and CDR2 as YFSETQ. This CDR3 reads CASSLTGVGLNTEAFF. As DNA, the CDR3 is TGCGCCAGCAGCTTAACGGGGGTAGGGCTGAACACTGAAGCTTTCTTT.

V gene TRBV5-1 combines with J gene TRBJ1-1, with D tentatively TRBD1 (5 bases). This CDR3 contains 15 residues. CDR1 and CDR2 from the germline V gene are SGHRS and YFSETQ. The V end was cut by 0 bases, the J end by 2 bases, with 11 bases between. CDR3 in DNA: TGCGCCAGCAGCTTGGCTGTAGGGGTTAACACTGAAGCTTTCTTT. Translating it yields CASSLAVGVNTEAFF.

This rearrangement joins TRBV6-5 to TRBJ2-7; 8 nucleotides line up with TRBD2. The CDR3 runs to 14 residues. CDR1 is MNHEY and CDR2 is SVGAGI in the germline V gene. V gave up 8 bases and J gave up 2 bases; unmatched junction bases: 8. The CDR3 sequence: CASAPGGGTYEQYF. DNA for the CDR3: TGTGCCAGCGCCCCTGGCGGGGGGACCTACGAGCAGTACTTC.

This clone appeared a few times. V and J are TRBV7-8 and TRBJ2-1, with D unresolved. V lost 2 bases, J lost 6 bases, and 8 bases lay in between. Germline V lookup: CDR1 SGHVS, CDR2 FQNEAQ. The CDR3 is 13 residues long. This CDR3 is CASSLTRLNEQFF. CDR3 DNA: TGTGCCAGCAGCTTAACAAGACTCAATGAGCAGTTCTTC.

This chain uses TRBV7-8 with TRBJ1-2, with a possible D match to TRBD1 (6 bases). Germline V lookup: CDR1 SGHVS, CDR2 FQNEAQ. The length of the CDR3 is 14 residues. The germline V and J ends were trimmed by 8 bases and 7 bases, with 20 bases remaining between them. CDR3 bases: TGTGCCAGCGGGAATTCAGGGGCCTTTCGTGGCTACACCTTC. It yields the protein CASGNSGAFRGYTF.

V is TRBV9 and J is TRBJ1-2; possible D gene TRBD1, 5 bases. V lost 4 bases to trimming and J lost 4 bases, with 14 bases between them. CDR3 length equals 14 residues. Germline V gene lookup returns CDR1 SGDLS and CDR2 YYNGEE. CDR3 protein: CASSTDDRTYGYTF. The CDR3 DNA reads TGTGCCAGCAGCACTGATGACAGAACCTATGGCTACACCTTC.

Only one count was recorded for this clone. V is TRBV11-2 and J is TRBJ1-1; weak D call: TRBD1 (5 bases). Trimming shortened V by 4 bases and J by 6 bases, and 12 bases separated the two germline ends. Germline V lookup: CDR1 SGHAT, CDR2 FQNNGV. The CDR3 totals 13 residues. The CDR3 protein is CASSSDPGSEAFF. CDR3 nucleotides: TGTGCCAGCAGCTCAGACCCAGGGTCTGAAGCTTTCTTT.

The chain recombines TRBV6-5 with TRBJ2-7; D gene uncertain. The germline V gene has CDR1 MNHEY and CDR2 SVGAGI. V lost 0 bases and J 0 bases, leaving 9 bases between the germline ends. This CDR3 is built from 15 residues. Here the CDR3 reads CASSYSWLSSYEQYF. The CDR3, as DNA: TGTGCCAGCAGTTACTCGTGGCTCTCCTCCTACGAGCAGTACTTC.

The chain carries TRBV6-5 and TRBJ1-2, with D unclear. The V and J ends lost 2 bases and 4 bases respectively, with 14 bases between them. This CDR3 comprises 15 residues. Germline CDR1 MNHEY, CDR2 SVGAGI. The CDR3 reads CASSYSPSSIYGYTF. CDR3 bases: TGTGCCAGCAGTTACAGTCCGAGTTCAATCTATGGCTACACCTTC.

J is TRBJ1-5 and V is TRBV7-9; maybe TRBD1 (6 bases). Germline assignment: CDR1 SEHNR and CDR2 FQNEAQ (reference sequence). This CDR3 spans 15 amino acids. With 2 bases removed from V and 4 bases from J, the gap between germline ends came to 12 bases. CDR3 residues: CASSLSGQGNQPQHF. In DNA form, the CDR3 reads TGTGCCAGCAGCTTATCTGGCCAGGGGAATCAGCCCCAGCATTTT.